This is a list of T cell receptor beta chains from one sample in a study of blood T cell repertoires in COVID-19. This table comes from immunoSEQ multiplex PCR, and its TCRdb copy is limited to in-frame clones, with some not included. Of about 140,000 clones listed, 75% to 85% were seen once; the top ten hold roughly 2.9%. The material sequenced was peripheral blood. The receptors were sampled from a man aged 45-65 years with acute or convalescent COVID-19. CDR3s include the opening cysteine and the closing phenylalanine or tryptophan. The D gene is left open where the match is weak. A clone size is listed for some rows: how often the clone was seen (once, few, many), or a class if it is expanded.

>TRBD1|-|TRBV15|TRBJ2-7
CATSRDRGPVEQYF
TGTGCCACCAGCAGGGACAGGGGACCCGTCGAGCAGTACTTC
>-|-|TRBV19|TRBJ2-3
CATTGSGTDTQYF
TGTGCAACCACAGGGTCTGGCACAGATACGCAGTATTTT
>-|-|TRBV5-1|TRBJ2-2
CASSEDSSTGELFF
TGCGCCAGCAGCGAGGACAGTTCCACCGGGGAGCTGTTTTTT
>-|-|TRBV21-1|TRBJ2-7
CASRQNVMRTESSYEQYF
TGTGCCAGCAGACAAAATGTGATGAGGACAGAGAGCTCCTACGAGCAGTACTTC
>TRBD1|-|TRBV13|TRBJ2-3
CASSGAYRGPTDTQYF
TGTGCCAGCAGCGGCGCCTACAGGGGACCCACAGATACGCAGTATTTT
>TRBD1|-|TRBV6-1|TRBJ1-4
CASSGKPGTGIDEKLFF
TGTGCCAGCAGTGGCAAACCCGGGACAGGGATCGATGAAAAACTGTTTTTT
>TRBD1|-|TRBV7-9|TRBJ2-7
CASSSTGTYEQYF
TGTGCCAGCAGCTCGACAGGGACCTACGAGCAGTACTTC
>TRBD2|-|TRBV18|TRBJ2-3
CASSPRTSGSTDTQYF
TGTGCCAGCTCACCTAGGACTAGCGGTAGCACAGATACGCAGTATTTT
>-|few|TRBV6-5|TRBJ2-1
CASSYGGGISYNEQFF
TGTGCCAGCAGTTACGGCGGGGGCATCTCCTACAATGAGCAGTTCTTC
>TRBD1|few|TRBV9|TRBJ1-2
CASSDLETGGHYGYTF
TGTGCCAGCAGCGATCTCGAAACAGGGGGGCACTATGGCTACACCTTC
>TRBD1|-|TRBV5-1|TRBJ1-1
CASSSRGPRQQAFF
TGCGCCAGCAGCTCCAGGGGGCCACGGCAGCAAGCTTTCTTT
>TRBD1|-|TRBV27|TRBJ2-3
CASSWTGGDYTQYF
TGTGCCAGCAGTTGGACAGGGGGCGATTATACGCAGTATTTT